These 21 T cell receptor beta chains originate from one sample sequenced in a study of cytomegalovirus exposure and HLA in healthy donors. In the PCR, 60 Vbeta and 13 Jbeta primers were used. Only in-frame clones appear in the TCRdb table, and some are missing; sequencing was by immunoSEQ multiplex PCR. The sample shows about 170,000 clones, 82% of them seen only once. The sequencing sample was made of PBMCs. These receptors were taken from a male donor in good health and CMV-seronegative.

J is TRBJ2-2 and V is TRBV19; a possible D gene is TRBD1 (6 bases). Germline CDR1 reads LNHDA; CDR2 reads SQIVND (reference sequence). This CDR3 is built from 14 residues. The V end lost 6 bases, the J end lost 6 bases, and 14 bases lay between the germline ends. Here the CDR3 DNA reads TGTGCCAGTAGCAGGGGACGGACCGCCGGGGAGCTGTTTTTT. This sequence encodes CASSRGRTAGELFF.

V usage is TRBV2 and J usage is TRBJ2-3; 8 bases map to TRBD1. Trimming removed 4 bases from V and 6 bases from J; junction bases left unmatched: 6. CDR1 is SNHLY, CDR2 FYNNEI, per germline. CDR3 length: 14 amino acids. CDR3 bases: TGTGCCAGCAGTGTTGACAGGGGTACGGATACGCAGTATTTT. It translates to CASSVDRGTDTQYF.

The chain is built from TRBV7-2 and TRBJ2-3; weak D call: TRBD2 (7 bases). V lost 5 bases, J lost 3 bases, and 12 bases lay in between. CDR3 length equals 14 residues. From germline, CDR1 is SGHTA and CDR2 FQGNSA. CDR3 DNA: TGTGCCAGCAGCCCGGGGGGCGTGACAGATACGCAGTATTTT. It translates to CASSPGGVTDTQYF.

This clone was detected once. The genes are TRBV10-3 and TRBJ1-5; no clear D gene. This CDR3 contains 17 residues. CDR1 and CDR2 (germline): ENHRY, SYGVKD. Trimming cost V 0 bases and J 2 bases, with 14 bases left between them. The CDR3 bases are TGTGCCATCAGTGAGTCTGTGGGGAGTAGGGGCAATCAGCCCCAGCATTTT. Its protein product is CAISESVGSRGNQPQHF.

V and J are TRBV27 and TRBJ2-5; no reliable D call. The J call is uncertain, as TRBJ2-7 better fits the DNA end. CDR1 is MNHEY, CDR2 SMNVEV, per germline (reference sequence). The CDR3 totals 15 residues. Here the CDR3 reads CASSITGRRSYEQYF. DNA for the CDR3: TGTGCCAGCAGTATCACCGGCCGGAGATCCTACGAGCAGTACTTC.

CDR3 in amino acids: CASSPRQGAVEQYF. As DNA, the CDR3 is TGTGCCAGCAGCCCTCGACAGGGGGCGGTCGAGCAGTACTTC. The chain recombines TRBV5-4 with TRBJ2-7; 10 positions agree with TRBD1. After removal of 4 bases from V and 6 bases from J, the junction contained 7 bases not matched to a gene. In germline, CDR1 is SGHNT, CDR2 YYREEE (reference sequence). The CDR3 sequence is 14 residues long.

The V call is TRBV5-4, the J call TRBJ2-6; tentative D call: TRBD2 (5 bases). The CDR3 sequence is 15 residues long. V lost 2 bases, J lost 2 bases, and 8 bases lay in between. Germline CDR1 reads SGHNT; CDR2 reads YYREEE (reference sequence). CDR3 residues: CASSFGSTGANVLTF. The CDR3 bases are TGTGCCAGCAGCTTTGGGAGTACTGGGGCCAACGTCCTGACTTTC.

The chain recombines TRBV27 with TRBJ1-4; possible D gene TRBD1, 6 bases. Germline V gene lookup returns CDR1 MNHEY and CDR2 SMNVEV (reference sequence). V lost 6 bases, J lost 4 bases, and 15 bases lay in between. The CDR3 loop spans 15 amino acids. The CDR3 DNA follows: TGTGCCAGCAGCCAGATAGGGGGGGATAATGAAAAACTGTTTTTT. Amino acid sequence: CASSQIGGDNEKLFF.

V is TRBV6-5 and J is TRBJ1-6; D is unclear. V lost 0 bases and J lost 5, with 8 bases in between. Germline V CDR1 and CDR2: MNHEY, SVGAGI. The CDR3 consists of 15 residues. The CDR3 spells CASSYSRQNNSPLHF. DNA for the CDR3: TGTGCCAGCAGTTACTCGAGGCAGAATAATTCACCCCTCCACTTT.

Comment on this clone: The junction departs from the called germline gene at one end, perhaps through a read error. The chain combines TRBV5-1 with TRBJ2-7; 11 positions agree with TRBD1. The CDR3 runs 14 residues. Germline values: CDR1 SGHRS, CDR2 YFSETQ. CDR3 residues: CASSFKGQGGEQYF. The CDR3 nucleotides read TGCGCAAGCAGCTTTAAGGGACAGGGGGGCGAGCAGTACTTC. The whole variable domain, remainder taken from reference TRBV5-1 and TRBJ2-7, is KAGVTQTPRYLIKTRGQQVTLSCSPISGHRSVSWYQQTPGQGLQFLFEYFSETQRNKGNFPGRFSGRQFSNSRSEMNVSTLELGDSALYLCASSFKGQGGEQYFGPGTRLTVT.

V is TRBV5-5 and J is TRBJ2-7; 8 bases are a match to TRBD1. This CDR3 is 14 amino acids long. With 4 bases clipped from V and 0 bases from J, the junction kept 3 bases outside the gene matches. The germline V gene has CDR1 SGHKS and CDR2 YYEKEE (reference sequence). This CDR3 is CASSTTGGSYEQYF. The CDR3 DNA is TGTGCCAGCAGCACCACAGGGGGCTCCTACGAGCAGTACTTC.

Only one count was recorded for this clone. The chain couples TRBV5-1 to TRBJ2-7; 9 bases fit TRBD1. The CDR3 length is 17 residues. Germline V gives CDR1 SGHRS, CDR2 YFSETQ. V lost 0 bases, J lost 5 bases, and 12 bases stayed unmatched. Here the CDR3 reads CASSLGSIGTGIHEQYF. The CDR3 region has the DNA TGCGCCAGCAGCTTGGGTTCGATCGGGACAGGGATCCACGAGCAGTACTTC.

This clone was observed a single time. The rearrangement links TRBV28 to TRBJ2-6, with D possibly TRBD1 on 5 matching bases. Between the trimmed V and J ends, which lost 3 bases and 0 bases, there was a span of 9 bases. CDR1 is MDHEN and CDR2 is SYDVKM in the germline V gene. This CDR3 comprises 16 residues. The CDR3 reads CASSLGLNSGANVLTF. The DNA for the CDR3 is TGTGCCAGCAGTTTGGGGCTTAACTCTGGGGCCAACGTCCTGACTTTC. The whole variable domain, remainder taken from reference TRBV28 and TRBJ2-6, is DVKVTQSSRYLVKRTGEKVFLECVQDMDHENMFWYRQDPGLGLRLIYFSYDVKMKEKGDIPEGYSVSREKKERFSLILESASTNQTSMYLCASSLGLNSGANVLTFGAGSRLTVL.

This CDR3 is CASSLGGASTDTQYF. As DNA, the CDR3 is TGTGCCAGCAGCTTAGGCGGGGCCAGCACAGATACGCAGTATTTT. This chain connects TRBV7-9 to TRBJ2-3, with D possibly being TRBD2 (6 bases). The germline V gene encodes CDR1 SEHNR and CDR2 FQNEAQ (reference sequence). CDR3 length: 15 residues. V was cut by 1 base and J by 0 bases, with 8 bases left in between.

CDR3 loop: CASSATHGGAYNEQFF. As DNA, the CDR3 is TGTGCCAGCAGCGCTACCCACGGCGGGGCTTACAATGAGCAGTTCTTC. The chain links TRBV7-9 to TRBJ2-1, with TRBD2 as a possible D gene (6 bases). CDR3 length equals 16 residues. Looked up from germline, CDR1 is SEHNR and CDR2 is FQNEAQ (reference sequence). V lost 5 bases to trimming and J lost 4 bases, with 18 bases between them.

CDR3: CASSLDTGAPSSTQYF. DNA of the CDR3: TGTGCCAGCAGCTTAGATACGGGAGCCCCCTCCAGTACGCAGTATTTT. This chain uses TRBV11-2 with TRBJ2-3, with a possible D match to TRBD2 (6 bases). CDR1 and CDR2 from the germline V gene are SGHAT and FQNNGV. V was shortened by 0 bases and J by 8 bases, with 18 bases between the two germline ends. CDR3 length: 16 amino acids.

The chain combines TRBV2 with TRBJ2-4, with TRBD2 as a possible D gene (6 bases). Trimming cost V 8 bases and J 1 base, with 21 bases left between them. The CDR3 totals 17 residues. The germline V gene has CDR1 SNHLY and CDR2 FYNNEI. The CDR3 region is CASAVPQAGRAKNIQYF. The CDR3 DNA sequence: TGTGCCAGCGCGGTCCCTCAGGCGGGGAGGGCCAAAAACATTCAGTACTTC.

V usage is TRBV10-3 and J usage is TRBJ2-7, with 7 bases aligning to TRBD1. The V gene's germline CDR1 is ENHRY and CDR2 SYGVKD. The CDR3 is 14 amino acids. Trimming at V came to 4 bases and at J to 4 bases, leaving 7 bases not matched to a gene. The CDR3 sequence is CAISGGTVSYEQYF. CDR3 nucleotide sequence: TGTGCCATCAGTGGAGGGACAGTGAGTTACGAGCAGTACTTC.

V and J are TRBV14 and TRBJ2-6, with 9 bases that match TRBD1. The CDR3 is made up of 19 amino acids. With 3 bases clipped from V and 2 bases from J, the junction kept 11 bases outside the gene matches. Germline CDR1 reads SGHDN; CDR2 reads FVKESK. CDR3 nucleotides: TGTGCCAGCAGCCACAAACCGGGACAGGGACTCGCTGGGGCCAACGTCCTGACTTTC. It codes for CASSHKPGQGLAGANVLTF.

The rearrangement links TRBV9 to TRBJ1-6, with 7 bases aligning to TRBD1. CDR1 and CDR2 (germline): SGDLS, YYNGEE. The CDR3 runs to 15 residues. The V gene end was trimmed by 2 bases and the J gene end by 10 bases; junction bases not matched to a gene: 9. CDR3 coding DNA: TGTGCCAGCAGCGTGAAGATAACAGGGGAATCACCCCTCCACTTT. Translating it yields CASSVKITGESPLHF.

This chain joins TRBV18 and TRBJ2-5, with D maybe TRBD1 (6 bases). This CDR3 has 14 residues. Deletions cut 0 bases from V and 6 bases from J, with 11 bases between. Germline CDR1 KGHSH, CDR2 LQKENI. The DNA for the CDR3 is TGTGCCAGCTCACCACCCCAGGGGATGCAGACCCAGTACTTC. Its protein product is CASSPPQGMQTQYF.